This TCR beta chain is from a study of T-cell memory formation after mild COVID-19. TCRdb analysed the 5' RACE reads with MiXCR anew, one entry per CDR3 protein. The data show roughly 620,000 distinct CDR3 sequences, more than 15% seen once. This clonotype was seen many times. Antigen: not known. The germline CDR1 and CDR2 sequences are SGHRS and YFSETQ. This CDR3 region has 14 residues. Trimming shortened V by 1 base and J by 2 bases, and 10 bases separated the two germline ends. Study outcomes and limitations: Pre-infection memory contained some responding clones, which suggested that cross-reactive memory had joined.

Material for sequencing was PBMCs or a T cell subset sorted from them (not recorded which). This sequence was found in an adult woman who had mild COVID-19 (a few samples of this study predate the infection). Cell type and time point are not known. The chain uses TRBV5-1 and TRBJ2-7; the D call may be TRBD1 or TRBD2 (5 bases each). The chain's CDR3 is CASSLFPGPYEQYF. Written as DNA, the CDR3 is TGCGCCAGCAGCTTGTTTCCGGGGCCCTACGAGCAGTACTTC.